This T cell receptor (beta chain) is drawn from a study of vaccination and CD4 T cells after COVID-19. Study context: Nasal swab PCR had detected SARS-CoV-2 in convalescent patients, ten or so mild and one severe. Convalescent donors: six male, four female; seven Caucasian, two Asian, one multiracial, two Hispanic. Participants received two doses of either BNT162b2 or mRNA-1273 vaccine.

General study findings and limits: Spike mono-reactive status applied to 304 of 307 vaccine-specific clones in convalescent patients.

TCRdb called the PCR reads again in MiXCR, with one record for every CDR3 protein. The sample holds fewer than 25,000 distinct CDR3 sequences, 50% to 65% seen once. About this clonotype: Its antigen is unidentified.

The CDR3 is 14 amino acids. Per germline, CDR1 KGHSH and CDR2 LQKENI. The germline V and J ends were trimmed by 3 bases and 2 bases, with 11 bases remaining between them. The chain carries TRBV18 and TRBJ2-7; D not certain. Sequencing used CD4+ T cells from blood, obtained before SARS-CoV-2 vaccination. The sequence came from a human donor who had recovered from COVID-19. The CDR3 reads CASSPLNSPYEQYF. The CDR3 DNA reads as TGTGCCAGCTCACCGTTAAACTCCCCCTACGAGCAGTACTTC.